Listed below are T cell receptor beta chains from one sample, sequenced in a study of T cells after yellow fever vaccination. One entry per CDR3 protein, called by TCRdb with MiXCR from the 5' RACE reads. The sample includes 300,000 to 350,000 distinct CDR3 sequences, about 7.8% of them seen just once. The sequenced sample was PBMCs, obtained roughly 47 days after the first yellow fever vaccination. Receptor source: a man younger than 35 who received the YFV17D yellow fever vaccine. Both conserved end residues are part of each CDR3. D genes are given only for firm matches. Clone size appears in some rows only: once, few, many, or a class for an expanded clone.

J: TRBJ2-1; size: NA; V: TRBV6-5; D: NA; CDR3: CASSSGFFNEQFF; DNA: TGTGCCAGCAGTTCCGGCTTCTTCAATGAGCAGTTCTTC
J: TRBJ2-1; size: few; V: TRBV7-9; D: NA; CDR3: CASSEGPTAYNEQFF; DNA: TGTGCCAGCAGCGAAGGCCCGACAGCATACAATGAGCAGTTCTTC
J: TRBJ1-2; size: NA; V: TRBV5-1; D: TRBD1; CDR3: CASSQRPGTGSNYGYTF; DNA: TGCGCCAGCTCCCAACGACCCGGGACAGGGTCTAACTATGGCTACACCTTC
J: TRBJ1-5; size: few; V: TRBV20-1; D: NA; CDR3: CSAPVSFSDSYNQPQHF; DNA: TGCAGTGCCCCCGTAAGTTTCAGCGACAGCTACAATCAGCCCCAGCATTTT
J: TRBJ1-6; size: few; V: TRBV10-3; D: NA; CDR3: CAISETRGDSPLHF; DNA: TGTGCCATCAGTGAGACCAGGGGAGATTCACCCCTCCACTTT
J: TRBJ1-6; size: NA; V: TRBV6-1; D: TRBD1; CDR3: CASRQADRASNSPLHF; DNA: TGTGCCAGCAGGCAAGCCGACAGGGCGAGTAATTCACCCCTCCACTTT
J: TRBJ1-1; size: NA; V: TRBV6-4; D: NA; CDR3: CASSDTREGMNTEAFF; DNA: TGTGCCAGCAGTGATACGAGGGAGGGTATGAACACTGAAGCTTTCTTT
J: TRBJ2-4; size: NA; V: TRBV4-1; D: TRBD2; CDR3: CASSQGSGDGAKNIQYF; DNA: TGCGCCAGCAGCCAAGGGAGCGGGGATGGGGCCAAAAACATTCAGTACTTC
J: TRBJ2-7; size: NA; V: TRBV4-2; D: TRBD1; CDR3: CASSLQGGGTGASYEQYF; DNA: TGTGCCAGCAGCCTACAGGGGGGCGGCACAGGGGCTTCCTACGAGCAGTACTTC
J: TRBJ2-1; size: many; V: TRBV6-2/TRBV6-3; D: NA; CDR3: CASSYDDVSAYNEQFF; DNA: TGTGCCAGCAGTTACGACGACGTATCGGCCTACAATGAGCAGTTCTTC
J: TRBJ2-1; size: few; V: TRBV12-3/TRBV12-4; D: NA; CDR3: CASSFRLESYNEQFF; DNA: TGTGCCAGCAGTTTTAGGCTCGAGTCCTACAATGAGCAGTTCTTC
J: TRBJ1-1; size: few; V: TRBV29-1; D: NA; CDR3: CSVRSGLNTEAFF; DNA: TGCAGCGTTCGTTCCGGGTTGAACACTGAAGCTTTCTTT
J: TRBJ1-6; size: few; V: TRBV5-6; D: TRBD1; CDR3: CASRGGQGKSLNSPLHF; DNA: TGTGCCAGCAGGGGCGGACAGGGAAAAAGCCTTAATTCACCCCTCCACTTT
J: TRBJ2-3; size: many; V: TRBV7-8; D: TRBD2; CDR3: CASSLVGLAGPDTQYF; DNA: TGTGCCAGCAGCTTAGTAGGACTAGCGGGTCCAGATACGCAGTATTTT
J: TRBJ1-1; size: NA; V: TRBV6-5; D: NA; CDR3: CASSTQGRTEAFF; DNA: TGTGCCAGCTCCACCCAGGGACGCACTGAAGCTTTCTTT
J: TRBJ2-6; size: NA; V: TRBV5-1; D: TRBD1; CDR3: CASSGGQGLLSGANVLTF; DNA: TGCGCCAGCAGCGGCGGACAGGGACTGCTTTCTGGGGCCAACGTCCTGACTTTC
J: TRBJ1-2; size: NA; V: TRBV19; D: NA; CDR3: CASIAGRRDGYTF; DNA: TGTGCCAGTATAGCAGGCAGACGGGATGGCTACACCTTC
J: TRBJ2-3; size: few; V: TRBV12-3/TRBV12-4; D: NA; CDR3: CASSWGRDALYF; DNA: TGTGCCAGCAGTTGGGGCCGGGACGCTTTGTATTTT
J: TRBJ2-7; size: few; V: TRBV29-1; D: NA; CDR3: CSVEDRDYEQYF; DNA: TGCAGCGTTGAAGATCGGGACTACGAGCAGTACTTC
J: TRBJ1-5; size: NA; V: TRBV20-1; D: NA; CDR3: CSAQGSNQPQHF; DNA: TGCAGTGCCCAGGGGAGCAATCAGCCCCAGCATTTT